The present entry profiles one T cell receptor (beta chain) with its context. Mismatch with germline at one junction end may stem from a read error. The sample carries other DNA sequences with the same CDR3. These data originate in a study of shared clonotypes between healthy human individuals. The CDR3 runs to 14 residues. CDR1 is SGHAT and CDR2 is FQNNGV in the germline V gene. Some clones are missing from TCRdb's copy, which holds only in-frame ones; the method was immunoSEQ multiplex PCR. The sample lists 2 million to 3 million clones; approximately 94% were seen once. This clonotype originated in a man aged 18 to 30 in good health. Sequencing input: naive CD4+ T cells sorted from blood. Subset meaning: CD45RA+ positively selected. This rearrangement joins TRBV11-2 to TRBJ2-5; 11 positions match TRBD2. The CDR3 region is CASSLGLAGETQYF. The CDR3 region has the DNA TGTGCCAGCAGTTTAGGACTAGCGGGAGAGACCCAGTACTTC.